This TCR beta chain was sequenced during a study of cytomegalovirus exposure and HLA in healthy donors. Primers for the PCR totalled 60 Vbeta and 13 Jbeta. Using immunoSEQ multiplex PCR, the repertoire was profiled, and TCRdb retains in-frame clones only, with some absent. The table has 90,000 to 120,000 clones, 81% seen once. Germline V gene sequence: CDR1 SEHNR, CDR2 FQNEAQ (reference sequence). Trimming cost V 5 bases and J 2 bases, with 10 bases left between them. The CDR3 extends over 14 amino acids. The receptor comes from a man aged 30 to 39 in good health and CMV-seronegative. The chain combines TRBV7-9 with TRBJ1-3, with D perhaps matching TRBD1 (6 bases). What was sequenced was PBMCs. CDR3 loop: CASSADRTGNTIYF. In DNA, the CDR3 is TGTGCCAGCAGCGCAGACAGGACTGGAAACACCATATATTTT. Full variable domain (remainder filled in from reference TRBV7-9 and TRBJ1-3): DTGVSQNPRHKITKRGQNVTFRCDPISEHNRLYWYRQTLGQGPEFLTYFQNEAQLEKSRLLSDRFSAERPKGSFSTLEIQRTEQGDSAMYLCASSADRTGNTIYFGEGSWLTVV.